This paragraph reports one T cell receptor beta chain. The same CDR3 is also encoded by other DNA sequences in this sample. The sample comes from a study of T cell changes during pregnancy in multiple sclerosis. Trimming removed 2 bases from V and 1 base from J, with 6 bases in between. CDR1 and CDR2 from the germline V gene are MNHEY and SMNVEV (reference sequence). The CDR3 length is 13 residues. Libraries were prepared by immunoSEQ multiplex PCR; TCRdb keeps only in-frame clonotypes and omits some of them. The sample contains some 80,000 clones, about 95% of which appear only once. The receptor was isolated from a female donor with multiple sclerosis, enrolled in a pregnancy study. The material was peripheral blood, obtained in the second trimester of pregnancy. The V and J genes are TRBV27 and TRBJ2-7, with D possibly TRBD1 on 5 matching bases. CDR3 protein: CASSLQGSYEQYF. The DNA for the CDR3 is TGTGCCAGCAGTTTACAGGGTTCCTACGAGCAGTACTTC.